Below, one T cell receptor (beta chain) is given with its context. Its antigen is still unknown. The data belong to a study of T cell responses to AZD1222 COVID-19 vaccine. Broader study findings: Recipients of AZD1222 seropositive at baseline numbered only five or six. No repertoire was sampled before or during the peak T cell response, only after it. Mapped onto spike, vaccine-associated CD4 TCRs spanned it and were dominant at 160-218 and 743-854. Unmutated variant regions are reportedly targeted by nearly half of spike-specific TCRs.

The assay was immunoSEQ multiplex PCR, and TCRdb's table has in-frame clones only and misses some. The sample contains 95,000 to 130,000 clones, approximately 83% of which appear only once. This CDR3 comprises 14 residues. Trimming took 7 bases from V and 7 from J; bases not matched to a gene: 12. Germline CDR1 reads SGHDN; CDR2 reads FVKESK. This chain connects TRBV14 to TRBJ1-2; 7 bases match TRBD1. Sequencing used peripheral blood, obtained on day 0 of MenACWY control vaccination. The receptor was derived from an adult in good health. The CDR3 loop reads CASTPVRGGSGYTF. The CDR3, as DNA: TGTGCCAGCACTCCCGTCAGGGGGGGTTCTGGCTACACCTTC.